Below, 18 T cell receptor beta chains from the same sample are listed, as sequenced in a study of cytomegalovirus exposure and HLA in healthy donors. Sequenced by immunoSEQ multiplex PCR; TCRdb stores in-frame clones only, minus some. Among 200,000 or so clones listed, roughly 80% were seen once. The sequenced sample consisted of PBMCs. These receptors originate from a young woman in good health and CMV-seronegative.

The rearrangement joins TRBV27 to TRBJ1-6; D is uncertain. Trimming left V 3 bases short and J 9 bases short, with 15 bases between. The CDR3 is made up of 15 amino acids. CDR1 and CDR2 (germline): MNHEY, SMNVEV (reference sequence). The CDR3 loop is CASSFPGENRSPLHF. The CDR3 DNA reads TGTGCCAGCAGTTTTCCCGGGGAGAATCGTTCACCCCTCCACTTT.

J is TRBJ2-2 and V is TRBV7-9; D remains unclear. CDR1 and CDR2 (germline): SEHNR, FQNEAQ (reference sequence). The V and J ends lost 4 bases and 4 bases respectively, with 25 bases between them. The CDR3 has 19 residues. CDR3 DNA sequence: TGTGCCAGCAGCTCGCCCACCAGGCATGGATCGGCAGTCACCGGGGAGCTGTTTTTT. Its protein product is CASSSPTRHGSAVTGELFF.

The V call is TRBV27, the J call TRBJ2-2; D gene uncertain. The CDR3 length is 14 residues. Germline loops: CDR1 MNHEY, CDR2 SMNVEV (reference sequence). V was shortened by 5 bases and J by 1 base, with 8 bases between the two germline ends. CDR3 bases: TGTGCCAGCAGTCCCCCTTGGAACACCGGGGAGCTGTTTTTT. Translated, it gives CASSPPWNTGELFF.

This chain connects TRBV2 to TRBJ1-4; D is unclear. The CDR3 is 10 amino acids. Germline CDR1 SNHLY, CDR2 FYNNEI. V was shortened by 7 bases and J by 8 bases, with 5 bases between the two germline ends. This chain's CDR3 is CASKWEKLFF. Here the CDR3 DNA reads TGTGCCAGCAAATGGGAAAAACTGTTTTTT.

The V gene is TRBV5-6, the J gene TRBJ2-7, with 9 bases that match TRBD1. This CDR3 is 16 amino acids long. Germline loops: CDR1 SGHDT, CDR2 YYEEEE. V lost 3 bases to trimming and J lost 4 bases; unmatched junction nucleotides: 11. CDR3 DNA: TGTGCCAGCAGCTCTACTTATGGGACAGGGCAGTACGAGCAGTACTTC. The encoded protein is CASSSTYGTGQYEQYF.

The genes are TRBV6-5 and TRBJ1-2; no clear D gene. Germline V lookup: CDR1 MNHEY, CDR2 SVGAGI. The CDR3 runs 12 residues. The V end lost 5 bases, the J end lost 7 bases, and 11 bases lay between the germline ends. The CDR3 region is CASSRPGPGYTF. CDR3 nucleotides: TGTGCCAGCAGTCGGCCCGGGCCTGGCTACACCTTC.

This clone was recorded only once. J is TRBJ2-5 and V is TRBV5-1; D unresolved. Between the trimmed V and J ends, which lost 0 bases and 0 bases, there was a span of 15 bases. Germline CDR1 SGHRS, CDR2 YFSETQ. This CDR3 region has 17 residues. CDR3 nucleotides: TGCGCCAGCAGCTTGGCCCCTATGAGTGGGTACCAAGAGACCCAGTACTTC. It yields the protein CASSLAPMSGYQETQYF.

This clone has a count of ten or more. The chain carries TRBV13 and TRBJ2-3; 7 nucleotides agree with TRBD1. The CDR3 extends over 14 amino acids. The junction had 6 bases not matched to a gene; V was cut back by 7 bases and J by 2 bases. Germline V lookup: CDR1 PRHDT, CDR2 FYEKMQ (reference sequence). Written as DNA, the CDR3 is TGTGCCAGCACCCCAGGGGGTTCCACAGATACGCAGTATTTT. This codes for CASTPGGSTDTQYF.

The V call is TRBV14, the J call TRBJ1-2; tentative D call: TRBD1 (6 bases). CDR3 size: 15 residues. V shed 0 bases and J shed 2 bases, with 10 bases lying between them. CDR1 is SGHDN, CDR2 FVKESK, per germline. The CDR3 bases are TGTGCCAGCAGCCAAGATAGTAGGGGGAACTATGGCTACACCTTC. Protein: CASSQDSRGNYGYTF.

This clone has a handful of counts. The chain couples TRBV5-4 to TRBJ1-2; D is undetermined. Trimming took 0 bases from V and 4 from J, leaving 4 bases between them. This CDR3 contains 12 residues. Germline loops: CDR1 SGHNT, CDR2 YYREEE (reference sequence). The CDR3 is CASSLEGYGYTF. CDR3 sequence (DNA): TGTGCCAGCAGCTTGGAGGGCTATGGCTACACCTTC.

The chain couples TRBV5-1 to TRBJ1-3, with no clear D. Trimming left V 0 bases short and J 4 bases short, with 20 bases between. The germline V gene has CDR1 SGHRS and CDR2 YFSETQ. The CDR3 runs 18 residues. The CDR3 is CASSLAVSGLGSGNTIYF. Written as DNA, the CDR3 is TGCGCCAGCAGCTTGGCCGTATCGGGTCTGGGTTCGGGAAACACCATATATTTT.

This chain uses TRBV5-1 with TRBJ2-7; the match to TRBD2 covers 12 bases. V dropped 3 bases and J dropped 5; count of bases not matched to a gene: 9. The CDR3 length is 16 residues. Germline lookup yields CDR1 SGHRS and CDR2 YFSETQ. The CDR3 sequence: CASSSWTSGVIDEQYF. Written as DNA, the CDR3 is TGCGCCAGCAGCTCTTGGACTAGCGGGGTTATCGACGAGCAGTACTTC.

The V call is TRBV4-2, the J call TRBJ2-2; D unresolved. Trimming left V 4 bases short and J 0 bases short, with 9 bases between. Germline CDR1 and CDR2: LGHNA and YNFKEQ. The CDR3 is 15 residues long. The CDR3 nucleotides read TGTGCCAGCAGCCGTACGCCCACGAACACCGGGGAGCTGTTTTTT. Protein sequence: CASSRTPTNTGELFF.

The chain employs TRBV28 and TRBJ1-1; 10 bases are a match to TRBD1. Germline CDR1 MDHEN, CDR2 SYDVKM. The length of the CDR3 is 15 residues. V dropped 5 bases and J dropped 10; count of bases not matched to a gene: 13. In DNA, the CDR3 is TGTGCCAGCAGTCTCCGGGACAGGGGACCCCCGGGAGCTTTCTTT. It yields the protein CASSLRDRGPPGAFF.

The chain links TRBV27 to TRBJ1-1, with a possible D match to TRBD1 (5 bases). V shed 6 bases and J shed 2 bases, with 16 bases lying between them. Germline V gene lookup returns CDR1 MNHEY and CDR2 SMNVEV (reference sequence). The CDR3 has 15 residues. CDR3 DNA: TGTGCCAGCAGGCTTCAACGGGGGGGAAACACTGAAGCTTTCTTT. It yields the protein CASRLQRGGNTEAFF.

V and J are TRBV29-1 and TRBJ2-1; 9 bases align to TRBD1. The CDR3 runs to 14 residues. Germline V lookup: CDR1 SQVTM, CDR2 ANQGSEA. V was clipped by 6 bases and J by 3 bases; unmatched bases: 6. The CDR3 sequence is CSVTGTGIYNEQFF. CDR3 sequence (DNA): TGCAGCGTAACCGGGACAGGGATCTACAATGAGCAGTTCTTC.

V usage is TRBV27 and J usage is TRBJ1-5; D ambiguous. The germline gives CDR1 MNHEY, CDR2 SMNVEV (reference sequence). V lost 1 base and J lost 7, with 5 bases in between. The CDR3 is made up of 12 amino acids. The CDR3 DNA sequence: TGTGCCAGCAGTTTATACGGGCAGCCCCAGCATTTT. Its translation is CASSLYGQPQHF.

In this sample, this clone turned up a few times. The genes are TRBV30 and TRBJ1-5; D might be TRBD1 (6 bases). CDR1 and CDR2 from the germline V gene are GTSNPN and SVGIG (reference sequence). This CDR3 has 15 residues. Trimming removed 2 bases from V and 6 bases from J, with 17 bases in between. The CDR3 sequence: CAWSPGQIGGQPQHF. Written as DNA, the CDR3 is TGTGCCTGGAGTCCCGGACAGATAGGCGGTCAGCCCCAGCATTTT.